The clone carrying this T cell receptor beta chain was detected once. This CDR3 is built from 13 residues. The germline V gene encodes CDR1 SGHAT and CDR2 FQNNGV. Deletions cut 5 bases from V and 6 bases from J, with 13 bases between. These data come from a study of blood T cell repertoires in COVID-19. Study background: Acute and convalescent COVID-19 specimens originated in the United States, Italy and Spain.

Methods used by the authors: Estimates of nucleated cell counts were drawn from the amplification of reference gene primers. The assay was immunoSEQ multiplex PCR, and TCRdb's table has in-frame clones only and misses some. V and J calls and clone size follow that table, whereas D and trimming were derived from the DNA. The sample includes about 70,000 clones, about 82% of them seen just once. V and J are TRBV11-2 and TRBJ1-1, with D uncertain. Material for sequencing was peripheral blood. The receptor was derived from a woman in her sixties or seventies with acute or convalescent COVID-19. CDR3: CASSASLKPEAFF. The CDR3 region has the DNA TGTGCCAGCAGCGCATCCTTGAAGCCTGAAGCTTTCTTT.